The 26 T cell receptor beta chains presented below share a single source sample, sequenced in a study of T-cell reconstitution after alpha-beta-depleted transplantation in children. Unique molecular identifiers were used in preparing the TCRbeta library. TCRdb called the PCR reads again in MiXCR, with one record for every CDR3 protein. The table includes about 830,000 distinct CDR3 sequences, around 15% detected once. The sample was PBMCs, mostly from graft donor cells, taken 360 days after TCRalphabeta/CD19-depleted stem cell transplant. The receptors come from a male patient under 18 who had a stem cell transplant for acute lymphoblastic leukemia, so the T cells may come from the graft donor.

This clonotype has just a few counts. The CDR3 loop reads CASSDNIGRPYGYTF. DNA of the CDR3: TGTGCCAGCAGCGACAACATCGGGCGACCTTATGGCTACACCTTC. The rearrangement joins TRBV6-4 to TRBJ1-2; D is undetermined. The V and J ends lost 6 bases and 5 bases respectively, with 19 bases between them. Germline V gives CDR1 MRHNA, CDR2 SNTAGT. The CDR3 has 15 amino acids.

This clonotype was seen more than once but under ten times. The genes are TRBV11-1 and TRBJ2-5; D gene unclear. Germline loops: CDR1 SGHAT, CDR2 FQDESV (reference sequence). The CDR3 loop spans 14 amino acids. V lost 1 base, J lost 3 bases, and 9 bases lay in between. The CDR3 DNA reads TGTGCCAGCAGCTTAGGGGCGGAAGAAGAGACCCAGTACTTC. Amino acids: CASSLGAEEETQYF.

This clonotype was seen many times. The chain combines TRBV12-3 or TRBV12-4 with TRBJ2-3; 11 nucleotides match TRBD1. The CDR3 covers 14 residues. The V gene end was trimmed by 8 bases and the J gene end by 2 bases; junction bases not matched to a gene: 3. The CDR3 bases are TGTGCCAGCGGGGGACAGGGGGACACAGATACGCAGTATTTT. It yields the protein CASGGQGDTDTQYF.

This clonotype was picked up a small number of times. The chain recombines TRBV4-1 with TRBJ1-3, with D hard to call. V lost 0 bases and J lost 0, with 6 bases in between. Germline V gene data show CDR1 as MGHRA and CDR2 as YSYEKL. This CDR3 is 15 amino acids long. DNA for the CDR3: TGCGCCAGCAGCCAAGACCAAGGCTCTGGAAACACCATATATTTT. Translation: CASSQDQGSGNTIYF.

The rearrangement uses TRBV15 and TRBJ2-1; D is unresolved. The germline CDR1 and CDR2 sequences are LNHNV and YYDKDF (reference sequence). V was trimmed by 4 bases and J by 8 bases, leaving 15 bases between them. CDR3 length equals 14 residues. The chain's CDR3 is CATSIRPGPDEQFF. Written as DNA, the CDR3 is TGTGCCACCAGCATTCGGCCTGGGCCAGATGAGCAGTTCTTC.

This clonotype occurred many times. This chain links TRBV7-3 with TRBJ2-7, with TRBD2 matching 7 bases. The CDR3 has 13 amino acids. CDR1 SGHTA and CDR2 FQGTGA come from the germline V gene. J gave up 4 bases and V 4 bases, and 4 bases lay outside the gene matches. The CDR3 DNA reads TGTGCCAGCAGCTCGACGGGGGGATACGAGCAGTACTTC. Protein sequence: CASSSTGGYEQYF.

This chain connects TRBV6-2 or TRBV6-3 to TRBJ2-5; unclear D gene. Germline loops: CDR1 MNHEY, CDR2 SVGEGT. Trimming cost V 6 bases and J 2 bases, with 13 bases left between them. The CDR3 consists of 14 residues. The CDR3 spells CASSQWVKQETQYF. CDR3 sequence (DNA): TGTGCCAGCAGCCAGTGGGTCAAACAAGAGACCCAGTACTTC.

The chain employs TRBV12-3 or TRBV12-4 and TRBJ2-1; the D gene is possibly TRBD1 (6 bases). V lost 0 bases, J lost 8 bases, and 26 bases lay in between. This CDR3 has 19 amino acids. The DNA of the CDR3 is TGTGCCAGCAGTTTAGCGACAGGACAAATAAGTGTCGGTCACCATGAGCAGTTCTTC. The encoded protein is CASSLATGQISVGHHEQFF.

The V call is TRBV11-2, the J call TRBJ2-1, with D possibly being TRBD1 or TRBD2 (5 bases each). Germline V gene data show CDR1 as SGHAT and CDR2 as FQNNGV. This CDR3 region has 15 residues. The V end lost 1 base, the J end lost 6 bases, and 13 bases lay between the germline ends. CDR3 in amino acids: CASSLVLGAGNEQFF. The CDR3 DNA follows: TGTGCCAGCAGCTTAGTACTCGGGGCGGGCAATGAGCAGTTCTTC.

The V and J genes are TRBV14 and TRBJ2-1; TRBD2 aligns across 8 bases. The length of the CDR3 is 16 residues. The germline gives CDR1 SGHDN, CDR2 FVKESK. V trimming: 1 base; J trimming: 10 bases; junction bases outside the gene matches: 12. The CDR3 bases are TGTGCCAGCAGCCAAGTCGCGGTAGCGGGATCGGAGGAGCAGTTCTTC. This codes for CASSQVAVAGSEEQFF.

The chain employs TRBV11-3 and TRBJ2-1, with D perhaps TRBD1 (5 bases). Germline lookup yields CDR1 SGHNT and CDR2 YENEEA. Trimming pared 5 bases from V and 2 bases from J, leaving 16 bases between. This CDR3 is 16 amino acids long. The CDR3 sequence: CASSLALRGAYNEQFF. CDR3 nucleotides: TGTGCCAGCAGCCTCGCCCTAAGGGGCGCCTACAATGAGCAGTTCTTC.

This clonotype was seen a handful of times. CDR3 protein: CASSHLGTWDYGYTF. The CDR3 DNA reads as TGTGCCAGCAGTCACTTAGGGACGTGGGACTATGGCTACACCTTC. The chain carries TRBV25-1 and TRBJ1-2; tentative D call: TRBD1 (5 bases). V gave up 5 bases and J gave up 3 bases, with 16 bases separating them. This CDR3 comprises 15 residues. The germline V gene has CDR1 MGHDK and CDR2 SYGVNS.

This clonotype showed up just a few times. The V gene is TRBV7-2, the J gene TRBJ2-2, with TRBD1 matching 7 bases. The junction had 5 bases not matched to a gene; V was cut back by 1 base and J by 6 bases. The CDR3 is made up of 15 amino acids. The germline V gene encodes CDR1 SGHTA and CDR2 FQGNSA. CDR3 sequence: CASSLVGGFPGELFF. In DNA, the CDR3 is TGTGCCAGCAGCTTAGTAGGGGGCTTCCCCGGGGAGCTGTTTTTT.

This clonotype was seen a handful of times. The J gene is TRBJ1-2, the V gene TRBV7-9, with D possibly matching TRBD1 (5 bases). The CDR3 consists of 13 residues. The V end was cut by 5 bases, the J end by 1 base, with 8 bases between. Germline assignment: CDR1 SEHNR and CDR2 FQNEAQ (reference sequence). CDR3 loop: CASSRGVNYGYTF. The CDR3, as DNA: TGTGCCAGCAGCCGGGGGGTTAACTATGGCTACACCTTC.

This clonotype turned up a few times. One junction end disagrees with the germline gene, perhaps due to a read error. The chain recombines TRBV11-2 with TRBJ2-7, with D hard to call. The CDR3 has 16 amino acids. CDR1 is SGHAT, CDR2 FQNNGV, per germline. The CDR3 nucleotides are TGTGCCAGCAGATTAGCCCGTGGACGGAGACCCTACGAGCAGTACTTC. Its translation: CASRLARGRRPYEQYF.

This chain connects TRBV24-1 to TRBJ2-5, with D unresolved. With 0 bases removed from V and 4 bases from J, the gap between germline ends came to 8 bases. CDR1 and CDR2 (germline): KGHDR, SFDVKD. This CDR3 has 14 amino acids. The CDR3 sequence: CATSDLRSGETQYF. CDR3 bases: TGTGCCACCAGTGATTTGAGGTCTGGAGAGACCCAGTACTTC.

CDR3 DNA sequence: TGTGCCAGCAGCTTTGGACTAACCACGGATTATAATTCACCCCTCCACTTT. Translating gives CASSFGLTTDYNSPLHF. The genes are TRBV11-1 and TRBJ1-6; D remains unclear. The CDR3 sequence is 17 residues long. The germline gives CDR1 SGHAT, CDR2 FQDESV (reference sequence). The ends were cut back, 3 bases at V and 4 bases at J, with 16 bases in the middle.

This clonotype was counted ten times or more. The chain combines TRBV5-1 with TRBJ2-2; TRBD1 aligns across 9 bases. Germline CDR1 is SGHRS and CDR2 is YFSETQ. J lost 5 bases, V lost 4 bases, and 6 bases had no gene match. This CDR3 is built from 15 residues. The CDR3 coding sequence is TGCGCCAGCAGCCGGGACAGGGTAAAGACCGGGGAGCTGTTTTTT. This sequence encodes CASSRDRVKTGELFF. Combining the CDR3 with reference TRBV5-1 and TRBJ2-2 gives the whole variable domain KAGVTQTPRYLIKTRGQQVTLSCSPISGHRSVSWYQQTPGQGLQFLFEYFSETQRNKGNFPGRFSGRQFSNSRSEMNVSTLELGDSALYLCASSRDRVKTGELFFGEGSRLTVL.

This chain connects TRBV5-5 to TRBJ1-1, with D unresolved. Trimming stripped 0 bases from V and 0 bases from J, with 9 bases between. Germline CDR1 and CDR2: SGHKS and YYEKEE (reference sequence). This CDR3 is 15 amino acids long. The DNA of the CDR3 is TGTGCCAGCAGCTTGGTCGGAACCTTGAACACTGAAGCTTTCTTT. As protein: CASSLVGTLNTEAFF.

In the case of this clonotype: A much larger clone is a single base away; this may be a read error. V gene TRBV29-1 combines with J gene TRBJ2-7, with TRBD1 as a possible D gene (5 bases). The CDR3 has 12 residues. Germline values: CDR1 SQVTM, CDR2 ANQGSEA. The CDR3 sequence is CSVNGHIGERYF. DNA for the CDR3: TGCAGCGTTAATGGACATATAGGCGAGCGGTACTTC.

V and J are TRBV12-3 or TRBV12-4 and TRBJ2-2; D is undetermined. V lost 1 base and J lost 5, with 8 bases in between. The CDR3 has 14 amino acids. Written as DNA, the CDR3 is TGTGCCAGCAGTTTAGACACCATTACCGGGGAGCTGTTTTTT. This codes for CASSLDTITGELFF.

In its sample, this clonotype was seen a few times. This chain uses TRBV12-3 or TRBV12-4 with TRBJ2-7; 8 bases agree with TRBD2. Trimming removed 3 bases from V and 6 bases from J; junction bases left unmatched: 7. The CDR3 sequence is 14 residues long. In nucleotides, the CDR3 is TGTGCCAGCAGTTTGTCAGCGGGAGCGGGCGAGCAGTACTTC. This translates into CASSLSAGAGEQYF.

There are a few counts of this clonotype. The chain employs TRBV13 and TRBJ2-3, with D possibly being TRBD2 (6 bases). Trimming stripped 0 bases from V and 5 bases from J, with 12 bases between. The CDR3 is 15 residues long. Per germline, CDR1 PRHDT and CDR2 FYEKMQ (reference sequence). CDR3 sequence (DNA): TGTGCCAGCAGCTTAGGGGAGGGAGGTGGAGATACGCAGTATTTT. Translating gives CASSLGEGGGDTQYF.

This clonotype has just a few counts. This rearrangement joins TRBV24-1 to TRBJ2-1, with 14 bases matching TRBD2. There are 16 residues in the CDR3. V lost 5 bases and J lost 6; bases outside the gene matches: 5. The germline V gene has CDR1 KGHDR and CDR2 SFDVKD. In nucleotides, the CDR3 is TGTGCCACCAGTGGGAGGACTAGCGGGAGGAGCAATGAGCAGTTCTTC. Its translation is CATSGRTSGRSNEQFF.

As concerns this clonotype: One junction end does not reproduce the germline sequence, and a read error may be involved. The chain joins TRBV5-1 to TRBJ1-1, with a possible D match to TRBD1 (5 bases). Germline V lookup: CDR1 SGHRS, CDR2 YFSETQ. The CDR3 runs 12 residues. CDR3 in amino acids: CASSLEGARAVF. The DNA for the CDR3 is TGCGCCAGCAGCTTGGAAGGGGCCCGAGCTGTCTTT.

This clonotype was recorded many times. The genes are TRBV29-1 and TRBJ2-2; 9 positions match TRBD1. The CDR3 is 15 amino acids. Germline CDR1 reads SQVTM; CDR2 reads ANQGSEA. Unmatched junction bases numbered 10, after V lost 6 bases and J lost 5 bases. The DNA for the CDR3 is TGCAGCGTCGACCCCGGGACAGGGCGGACCGGGGAGCTGTTTTTT. This translates into CSVDPGTGRTGELFF.